The 31 T cell receptor beta chains given below trace back to one sample, sequenced in a study of Ad26.COV2.S vaccination and SARS-CoV-2 variants. Treatment reported: roughly 18 received Ad26.COV2.S at low or high dose, single or two shots; a few received placebo; per-sample allocation not given. Sample collection was performed on day 63 after the first vaccine or placebo injection. The protocol was immunoSEQ multiplex PCR, while the TCRdb copy is restricted to in-frame clones and leaves out a portion. The data show some 460,000 clones, with roughly nine tenths seen just once and about 1.5% held by the top ten. The sequenced sample was peripheral blood, obtained in a trial of Ad26.COV2.S vaccine versus placebo. The receptors were sampled from a person between 18 and 65 years old who received the Ad26.COV2.S COVID-19 vaccine or a placebo.

V and J are TRBV7-2 and TRBJ2-2; 7 positions match TRBD2. This CDR3 is 16 amino acids long. Germline-derived CDR1 and CDR2 are SGHTA and FQGNSA. V lost 8 bases, J lost 2 bases, and 11 bases stayed unmatched. The CDR3 coding sequence is TGTGCCAGCGGAGCTAGACCGGGGGGAAACACCGGGGAGCTGTTTTTT. As protein: CASGARPGGNTGELFF.

This chain links TRBV5-1 with TRBJ2-2; D is perhaps TRBD2 (5 bases). V dropped 7 bases and J dropped 5 bases, with 15 bases sitting between them. The CDR3 consists of 14 residues. Germline V gives CDR1 SGHRS, CDR2 YFSETQ. CDR3 amino acids: CASGLYQRTGELFF. CDR3 DNA sequence: TGCGCCAGCGGTCTTTACCAGCGGACCGGGGAGCTGTTTTTT. The full variable domain, its missing parts supplied by reference TRBV5-1 and TRBJ2-2, is KAGVTQTPRYLIKTRGQQVTLSCSPISGHRSVSWYQQTPGQGLQFLFEYFSETQRNKGNFPGRFSGRQFSNSRSEMNVSTLELGDSALYLCASGLYQRTGELFFGEGSRLTVL.

This chain connects TRBV19 to TRBJ2-2; D unresolved. The CDR3 spans 15 residues. Per germline, CDR1 LNHDA and CDR2 SQIVND (reference sequence). V lost 3 bases and J 2 bases, leaving 10 bases between the germline ends. The DNA for the CDR3 is TGTGCCAGTAGTATGCGAAGGGTAAACACCGGGGAGCTGTTTTTT. It yields the protein CASSMRRVNTGELFF. The full variable domain, its missing parts supplied by reference TRBV19 and TRBJ2-2, is DGGITQSPKYLFRKEGQNVTLSCEQNLNHDAMYWYRQDPGQGLRLIYYSQIVNDFQKGDIAEGYSVSREKKESFPLTVTSAQKNPTAFYLCASSMRRVNTGELFFGEGSRLTVL.

This clone was found once. CDR3 sequence: CASSYSITADGYTF. The CDR3 region has the DNA TGTGCCAGCAGTTACTCGATAACAGCGGATGGCTACACCTTC. This sequence joins TRBV6-5 and TRBJ1-2; no definite D call. Germline lookup yields CDR1 MNHEY and CDR2 SVGAGI. Trimming left V 0 bases short and J 6 bases short, with 11 bases between. CDR3 length: 14 residues.

The gene calls are TRBV19 and TRBJ2-1; D might be TRBD1 or TRBD2, each matching 5 bases. V lost 10 bases and J lost 4, with 14 bases in between. Looked up from germline, CDR1 is LNHDA and CDR2 is SQIVND (reference sequence). This CDR3 has 13 residues. The CDR3 region is CATSRGEYNEQFF. Written as DNA, the CDR3 is TGTGCCACCTCCCGGGGCGAATACAATGAGCAGTTCTTC.

The chain joins TRBV5-6 to TRBJ1-2; tentative D call: TRBD1 (6 bases). The CDR3 totals 14 residues. Between the trimmed V and J ends, which lost 4 bases and 2 bases, there was a span of 12 bases. From germline, CDR1 is SGHDT and CDR2 YYEEEE. The CDR3 coding sequence is TGTGCCAGCAGCCGTAAACAGGGCAACTATGGCTACACCTTC. Translated, it gives CASSRKQGNYGYTF. Full variable domain (rest looked up from reference TRBV5-6 and TRBJ1-2): DAGVTQSPTHLIKTRGQQVTLRCSPKSGHDTVSWYQQALGQGPQFIFQYYEEEERQRGNFPDRFSGHQFPNYSSELNVNALLLGDSALYLCASSRKQGNYGYTFGSGTRLTVV.

This clone was seen a single time. The chain couples TRBV10-3 to TRBJ2-7; 13 positions agree with TRBD2. CDR3 size: 14 residues. CDR1 and CDR2 from the germline V gene are ENHRY and SYGVKD. The junction had 11 bases not matched to a gene; V was cut back by 10 bases and J by 8 bases. CDR3 loop: CATGQGTSGNKQYF. DNA of the CDR3: TGTGCCACCGGCCAGGGGACTAGCGGGAATAAGCAGTACTTC.

CDR3 DNA sequence: TGTGCCTGGAGCCCAAAACCGACCCATGGCTACACCTTC. It is translated as CAWSPKPTHGYTF. The chain uses TRBV30 and TRBJ1-2; no definite D call. The V end was cut by 3 bases, the J end by 6 bases, with 14 bases between. Germline CDR1 GTSNPN, CDR2 SVGIG (reference sequence). The length of the CDR3 is 13 residues. The variable domain in full, with the rest retrieved from reference TRBV30 and TRBJ1-2, is SQTIHQWPATLVQPVGSPLSLECTVEGTSNPNLYWYRQAAGRGLQLLFYSVGIGQISSEVPQNLSASRPQDRQFILSSKKLLLSDSGFYLCAWSPKPTHGYTFGSGTRLTVV.

This clone was observed once. The chain couples TRBV2 to TRBJ1-4, with D unclear. V was cut by 5 bases and J by 0 bases, with 7 bases left in between. The CDR3 spans 14 residues. The germline V gene has CDR1 SNHLY and CDR2 FYNNEI. CDR3 loop: CASSRRATNEKLFF. The CDR3 bases are TGTGCCAGCAGTAGGAGGGCAACTAATGAAAAACTGTTTTTT.

The CDR3 here is CSASGRLRGGLGEQFF. The CDR3 region has the DNA TGCAGTGCTAGTGGTCGGTTGAGGGGGGGCCTTGGTGAGCAGTTCTTC. This chain links TRBV20-1 with TRBJ2-1, with D possibly TRBD2 on 7 matching bases. The CDR3 totals 16 residues. The V and J ends lost 3 bases and 9 bases respectively, with 24 bases between them. Germline assignment: CDR1 DFQATT and CDR2 SNEGSKA (reference sequence).

The chain links TRBV5-8 to TRBJ2-7, with D unclear. The CDR3 runs 11 residues. CDR1 and CDR2 from the germline V gene are SGHTS and YDEGEE. Trimming left V 0 bases short and J 5 bases short, with 3 bases between. CDR3 coding DNA: TGTGCCAGCAGCTTGGCGCACGAGCAGTACTTC. This gives the protein CASSLAHEQYF.

The V call is TRBV2, the J call TRBJ2-1, with TRBD2 matching 11 bases. V lost 6 bases to trimming and J lost 6 bases; unmatched junction nucleotides: 13. CDR1 is SNHLY and CDR2 is FYNNEI in the germline V gene. The length of the CDR3 is 17 residues. CDR3 nucleotides: TGTGCCAGCAGACCCCCCTTAGCGGGAGGGGGGCCCAATGAGCAGTTCTTC. Residues: CASRPPLAGGGPNEQFF.

The chain couples TRBV21-1 to TRBJ2-3; TRBD2 is the table's D call and was not checked against the DNA. TRBV21-1 is a pseudogene locus. CDR3 length: 17 amino acids. Written as DNA, the CDR3 is TGTGCCAGCAGCGCGAATGGGAGGGAGGGAGGCACAGATACGCAGTATTTT. As protein: CASSANGREGGTDTQYF.

The chain is built from TRBV5-1 and TRBJ2-5; D remains ambiguous. This CDR3 spans 12 amino acids. CDR1 is SGHRS, CDR2 YFSETQ, per germline. Trimming shortened V by 4 bases and J by 5 bases, and 9 bases separated the two germline ends. CDR3 sequence (DNA): TGCGCCAGCAGCGAAGGTGGGGAGACCCAGTACTTC. Translating it yields CASSEGGETQYF. Combining the CDR3 with reference TRBV5-1 and TRBJ2-5 gives the whole variable domain KAGVTQTPRYLIKTRGQQVTLSCSPISGHRSVSWYQQTPGQGLQFLFEYFSETQRNKGNFPGRFSGRQFSNSRSEMNVSTLELGDSALYLCASSEGGETQYFGPGTRLLVL.

The rearrangement links TRBV30 to TRBJ1-2, with no clear D. V was clipped by 5 bases and J by 5 bases, with 12 bases between them. Germline CDR1 is GTSNPN and CDR2 is SVGIG (reference sequence). The CDR3 extends over 12 amino acids. The CDR3 bases are TGTGCCTGGTCGGTTATGACGTATGGCTACACCTTC. Protein product: CAWSVMTYGYTF.

The V gene is TRBV5-1, the J gene TRBJ2-5, with TRBD1 identical over 8 bases. CDR1 SGHRS and CDR2 YFSETQ come from the germline V gene. The CDR3 is 16 residues long. V shed 0 bases, J shed 9 bases, and the junction held 13 bases outside the gene matches. The chain's CDR3 is CASSLVPQGARFAQYF. CDR3 bases: TGCGCCAGCAGCTTGGTCCCTCAGGGGGCGAGGTTTGCCCAGTACTTC.

The chain recombines TRBV28 with TRBJ1-6, with D possibly matching TRBD1 (6 bases). There are 15 residues in the CDR3. V lost 7 bases, J lost 5 bases, and 15 bases lay in between. Germline V lookup: CDR1 MDHEN, CDR2 SYDVKM. The DNA for the CDR3 is TGTGCCAGCATCAGGTACAGGGCTCATAATTCACCCCTCCACTTT. Translation: CASIRYRAHNSPLHF.

This chain uses TRBV25-1 with TRBJ2-5, with 11 bases matching TRBD2. From germline, CDR1 is MGHDK and CDR2 SYGVNS. The V gene end was trimmed by 5 bases and the J gene end by 5 bases; junction bases not matched to a gene: 7. This CDR3 has 15 amino acids. The CDR3 DNA sequence: TGTGCCAGCAGTTTCAAGACTAGCGGGGCGGAGACCCAGTACTTC. It translates to CASSFKTSGAETQYF. Full variable domain (outside the CDR3, taken from reference TRBV25-1 and TRBJ2-5): EADIYQTPRYLVIGTGKKITLECSQTMGHDKMYWYQQDPGMELHLIHYSYGVNSTEKGDLSSESTVSRIRTEHFPLTLESARPSHTSQYLCASSFKTSGAETQYFGPGTRLLVL.

To note about this clone: In the same sample, other DNA sequences code for this CDR3. This sequence joins TRBV19 and TRBJ1-1; the D is unclear. From germline, CDR1 is LNHDA and CDR2 SQIVND (reference sequence). The CDR3 runs 12 residues. Trimming shortened V by 5 bases and J by 7 bases, and 11 bases separated the two germline ends. The CDR3 spells CASSPSLGEAFF. The DNA for the CDR3 is TGTGCCAGTAGTCCCTCCTTGGGTGAAGCTTTCTTT. The full variable domain, in which reference TRBV19 and TRBJ1-1 provide the parts outside the CDR3, is DGGITQSPKYLFRKEGQNVTLSCEQNLNHDAMYWYRQDPGQGLRLIYYSQIVNDFQKGDIAEGYSVSREKKESFPLTVTSAQKNPTAFYLCASSPSLGEAFFGQGTRLTVV.

The V gene is TRBV10-3, the J gene TRBJ2-7; 7 bases agree with TRBD2. After removal of 8 bases from V and 5 bases from J, the junction contained 6 bases not matched to a gene. From germline, CDR1 is ENHRY and CDR2 SYGVKD. This CDR3 contains 12 residues. The CDR3 protein is CAIGGGENEQYF. The CDR3 region has the DNA TGTGCCATCGGGGGAGGGGAGAACGAGCAGTACTTC.

V gene TRBV19 combines with J gene TRBJ1-6; 7 bases fit TRBD1. The V and J ends lost 7 bases and 7 bases, in that order; junction bases with no gene match: 7. This CDR3 is built from 14 residues. Germline V lookup: CDR1 LNHDA, CDR2 SQIVND (reference sequence). The CDR3 sequence is CASIDRAQNSPLHF. The CDR3 DNA is TGTGCCAGTATCGACAGGGCTCAAAATTCACCCCTCCACTTT.

This clone was counted a few times. The chain uses TRBV19 and TRBJ1-3; D not certain. Trimming took 3 bases from V and 4 from J, leaving 4 bases between them. The CDR3 covers 12 residues. Looked up from germline, CDR1 is LNHDA and CDR2 is SQIVND (reference sequence). The CDR3, as DNA: TGTGCCAGTAGTATTCGAGGAAACACCATATATTTT. Amino acid sequence: CASSIRGNTIYF.

The V call is TRBV7-9, the J call TRBJ1-2; D gene unclear. This CDR3 contains 14 residues. V gave up 5 bases and J gave up 4 bases, with 14 bases separating them. Per the germline V gene, CDR1 is SEHNR and CDR2 is FQNEAQ (reference sequence). In DNA, the CDR3 is TGTGCCAGCAGCGCGAGTAACTTGGGCTATGGCTACACCTTC. It is translated as CASSASNLGYGYTF.

The V and J genes are TRBV7-2 and TRBJ2-6; no clear D. Per the germline V gene, CDR1 is SGHTA and CDR2 is FQGNSA. Trimming left V 6 bases short and J 7 bases short, with 10 bases between. The CDR3 spans 13 residues. CDR3 bases: TGTGCCAGCAGTGGAGACTTCGCCAACGTCCTGACTTTC. This gives the protein CASSGDFANVLTF.

This clone came up a few times. The V and J genes are TRBV7-9 and TRBJ1-6; D remains ambiguous. Deletions cut 1 base from V and 9 bases from J, with 10 bases between. Germline CDR1 is SEHNR and CDR2 is FQNEAQ (reference sequence). The CDR3 spans 14 residues. The CDR3: CASSLGPRGSPLHF. The CDR3 nucleotides read TGTGCCAGCAGCTTAGGGCCCCGGGGTTCACCCCTCCACTTT.

This chain connects TRBV5-4 to TRBJ1-3; D is possibly TRBD1 (6 bases). CDR1 SGHNT and CDR2 YYREEE come from the germline V gene (reference sequence). V gave up 2 bases and J gave up 2 bases, with 17 bases separating them. The CDR3 has 17 amino acids. The CDR3, as DNA: TGTGCCAGCAGCTTCGTAGGGGGGCCCGGGGCTGGAAACACCATATATTTT. Protein sequence: CASSFVGGPGAGNTIYF.

The J gene is TRBJ1-1, the V gene TRBV5-1; the D gene is possibly TRBD1 (5 bases). The CDR3 is made up of 15 amino acids. V lost 4 bases and J 1 base, leaving 14 bases between the germline ends. Per germline, CDR1 SGHRS and CDR2 YFSETQ. CDR3 sequence (DNA): TGCGCCAGCAGCGTTCCAACGGGGGGGAACACTGAAGCTTTCTTT. Translation gives CASSVPTGGNTEAFF. The full variable domain, with the rest looked up from reference TRBV5-1 and TRBJ1-1, is KAGVTQTPRYLIKTRGQQVTLSCSPISGHRSVSWYQQTPGQGLQFLFEYFSETQRNKGNFPGRFSGRQFSNSRSEMNVSTLELGDSALYLCASSVPTGGNTEAFFGQGTRLTVV.

This chain joins TRBV6-2 or TRBV6-3 and TRBJ1-2; D remains unclear. Trimming stripped 4 bases from V and 9 bases from J, with 12 bases between. The CDR3 loop spans 12 amino acids. Germline V gene lookup returns CDR1 MNHEY and CDR2 SVGEGT. The CDR3 protein is CASSFGGPRYTF. In nucleotides, the CDR3 is TGTGCCAGCAGTTTTGGAGGTCCCCGCTACACCTTC.

This clone was counted between two and nine times. The chain links TRBV2 to TRBJ1-4; tentative D call: TRBD1 (5 bases). In germline, CDR1 is SNHLY, CDR2 FYNNEI. The CDR3 is 13 amino acids. Trimming stripped 5 bases from V and 6 bases from J, with 10 bases between. The chain's CDR3 is CASSSRRDEKLFF. The CDR3 nucleotides read TGTGCCAGCAGTAGCCGCAGGGATGAAAAACTGTTTTTT.

The chain uses TRBV7-2 and TRBJ2-7; D assignment may be TRBD1 or TRBD2 (5 bases each). CDR1 is SGHTA and CDR2 is FQGNSA in the germline V gene. The CDR3 has 15 amino acids. The germline V and J ends were trimmed by 5 bases and 2 bases, with 16 bases remaining between them. The CDR3 DNA reads as TGTGCCAGCAGCGGGAGTGGGGACGGCGCCTACGAGCAGTACTTC. It encodes CASSGSGDGAYEQYF.

This clone was seen once. The V gene is TRBV7-8, the J gene TRBJ1-6; D is ambiguous. The CDR3 is made up of 18 amino acids. CDR1 and CDR2 (germline): SGHVS, FQNEAQ. With 1 base removed from V and 0 bases from J, the gap between germline ends came to 13 bases. CDR3 amino acids: CASSLVGERSSYNSPLHF. Here the CDR3 DNA reads TGTGCCAGCAGCTTAGTAGGCGAGAGGAGCTCCTATAATTCACCCCTCCACTTT.